These 7 T cell receptor beta chains share one sample of origin, sequenced in a study of T cell responses to AZD1222 COVID-19 vaccine. Measured with immunoSEQ multiplex PCR; TCRdb has only the in-frame clones, and not every one. The table records 100,000 or so clones, 86% of them present only once. Specimen: peripheral blood, collected on day 0 of AZD1222 vaccination. The receptor source for this set is an adult in good health.

V is TRBV6-5 and J is TRBJ2-7; D gene uncertain. Trimming pared 7 bases from V and 5 bases from J, leaving 15 bases between. The CDR3 covers 13 residues. Germline CDR1 is MNHEY and CDR2 is SVGAGI. CDR3 bases: TGTGCCAGCACTAAGGGAAGAGTCGACGAGCAGTACTTC. The encoded protein is CASTKGRVDEQYF.

This sequence joins TRBV19 and TRBJ2-3; D may be TRBD2 (6 bases). V was shortened by 7 bases and J by 2 bases, with 19 bases between the two germline ends. The CDR3 runs to 16 residues. Germline CDR1 is LNHDA and CDR2 is SQIVND (reference sequence). This CDR3 is CASNWDSKGNTDTQYF. Written as DNA, the CDR3 is TGTGCCAGTAACTGGGACTCCAAGGGGAACACAGATACGCAGTATTTT. Supplemented by reference TRBV19 and TRBJ2-3, the full variable domain reads DGGITQSPKYLFRKEGQNVTLSCEQNLNHDAMYWYRQDPGQGLRLIYYSQIVNDFQKGDIAEGYSVSREKKESFPLTVTSAQKNPTAFYLCASNWDSKGNTDTQYFGPGTRLTVL.

The rearrangement joins TRBV4-1 to TRBJ2-2; D might be TRBD2 (7 bases). Trimming removed 0 bases at V and 13 bases at J, with 18 bases between. The CDR3 sequence is 15 residues long. CDR1 and CDR2 (germline): MGHRA, YSYEKL. The CDR3 loop is CASSQEGGARLGLFF. In nucleotides, the CDR3 is TGCGCCAGCAGCCAAGAAGGGGGGGCTCGACTTGGGCTGTTTTTT.

The rearrangement links TRBV7-6 to TRBJ2-6; 9 nucleotides agree with TRBD1. V was pared by 6 bases and J by 2 bases, with 8 bases of the junction left unmatched. The CDR3 is made up of 17 amino acids. CDR1 and CDR2 (germline): SGHVS, FNYEAQ. As DNA, the CDR3 is TGTGCCAGCAGAGGGGGGACAGGGATCCCTGGGGCCAACGTCCTGACTTTC. It specifies CASRGGTGIPGANVLTF.

This chain links TRBV30 with TRBJ1-6; D is perhaps TRBD1 (6 bases). Trimming removed 1 base from V and 7 bases from J, with 14 bases in between. This CDR3 has 15 amino acids. Germline V CDR1 and CDR2: GTSNPN, SVGIG (reference sequence). The CDR3 bases are TGTGCCTGGAGTGGTGTCAGGGGCGGCAATTCACCCCTCCACTTT. Its translation is CAWSGVRGGNSPLHF.

DNA for the CDR3: TGTGCCACCTCGGGACAGCTCAACTACGAGCAGTACTTC. It specifies CATSGQLNYEQYF. V is TRBV25-1 and J is TRBJ2-7; 7 bases line up with TRBD1. The CDR3 spans 13 residues. The trim removed 10 bases at V and 3 bases at J, leaving 9 bases unmatched. The germline V gene has CDR1 MGHDK and CDR2 SYGVNS.

The CDR3 region is CASSQEISHEQFF. The CDR3 DNA reads TGTGCCAGCAGCCAGGAGATCTCCCATGAGCAGTTCTTC. The V gene is TRBV4-2, the J gene TRBJ2-1; unclear D gene. V was trimmed by 3 bases and J by 8 bases, leaving 11 bases between them. The length of the CDR3 is 13 residues. CDR1 LGHNA and CDR2 YNFKEQ come from the germline V gene.